Following are 21 T cell receptor beta chains from one sample sequenced in a study of neurological immune-mediated disorders. Time point meaning: longitudinal time-point 3. TCRdb analysed the 5' RACE reads with MiXCR anew, one entry per CDR3 protein. The table lists about 45,000 distinct CDR3 sequences, roughly 13% of them singletons, with approximately 10% in the top ten. The sample taken for sequencing was PBMCs. The source is a man aged 25 to 40 in good health.

As for this clonotype: Germline is not matched at one junction end, which may reflect a read error. The chain carries TRBV3-1 and TRBJ2-4; TRBD2 matches 9 bases. The CDR3 consists of 16 residues. Looked up from germline, CDR1 is LGHDT and CDR2 is YNNKEL (reference sequence). DNA of the CDR3: TGTGCCAGCAGCTTTAGCGGGAGCGGTGCCAAAAACATCCAGTACTTC. Translated: CASSFSGSGAKNIQYF.

This clonotype has ten or more counts. The gene calls are TRBV10-3 and TRBJ2-2, with D tentatively TRBD1 (7 bases). Trimming cost V 2 bases and J 3 bases, with 10 bases left between them. The CDR3 spans 15 residues. CDR1 ENHRY and CDR2 SYGVKD come from the germline V gene. The CDR3 region has the DNA TGTGCCATCAGTGAGCTCAGGGGGGACACCGGGGAGCTGTTTTTT. Protein product: CAISELRGDTGELFF.

This clonotype occurred once. V is TRBV20-1 and J is TRBJ2-3, with TRBD2 matching 8 bases. This CDR3 region has 16 residues. Germline V lookup: CDR1 DFQATT, CDR2 SNEGSKA (reference sequence). Trimming at V came to 5 bases and at J to 0 bases, leaving 10 bases not matched to a gene. CDR3 in amino acids: CSAGGLTSGSTDTQYF. Written as DNA, the CDR3 is TGCAGTGCTGGCGGCCTCACTAGCGGAAGCACAGATACGCAGTATTTT.

This clonotype has at least ten counts. The gene calls are TRBV5-1 and TRBJ2-4, with TRBD2 as a possible D gene (5 bases). This CDR3 contains 17 residues. CDR1 is SGHRS and CDR2 is YFSETQ in the germline V gene. V was trimmed by 1 base and J by 6 bases, leaving 20 bases between them. CDR3: CASSLLPPGLPSNIQYF. The CDR3 DNA reads as TGCGCCAGCAGCTTGCTCCCCCCAGGACTCCCATCAAACATTCAGTACTTC.

This clonotype came up many times. The rearrangement links TRBV28 to TRBJ2-1; the D is unclear. Germline V lookup: CDR1 MDHEN, CDR2 SYDVKM. Trimming shortened V by 1 base and J by 5 bases, and 21 bases separated the two germline ends. This CDR3 has 18 amino acids. CDR3 loop: CASSLSLGLGSIDNEQFF. The CDR3 bases are TGTGCCAGCAGTTTATCGTTAGGTCTAGGTTCCATAGACAATGAGCAGTTCTTC. The full variable domain, in which reference TRBV28 and TRBJ2-1 provide the parts outside the CDR3, is DVKVTQSSRYLVKRTGEKVFLECVQDMDHENMFWYRQDPGLGLRLIYFSYDVKMKEKGDIPEGYSVSREKKERFSLILESASTNQTSMYLCASSLSLGLGSIDNEQFFGPGTRLTVL.

This clonotype was seen ten or more times. The chain is built from TRBV6-5 and TRBJ2-2; the D gene is possibly TRBD2 (5 bases). The germline CDR1 and CDR2 sequences are MNHEY and SVGAGI. V was trimmed by 6 bases and J by 0 bases, leaving 29 bases between them. The CDR3 contains 21 residues. The CDR3 reads CASSPRVEGWAAAPNTGELFF. CDR3 sequence (DNA): TGTGCCAGCAGCCCGCGTGTTGAGGGCTGGGCGGCAGCCCCGAACACCGGGGAGCTGTTTTTT.

This clonotype has ten or more counts. The chain recombines TRBV20-1 with TRBJ2-3; D is unresolved. Germline CDR1 DFQATT, CDR2 SNEGSKA (reference sequence). Trimming pared 5 bases from V and 1 base from J, leaving 13 bases between. There are 14 residues in the CDR3. The CDR3 bases are TGCAGTGCTCCATTCTCGTGGGGCACAGATACGCAGTATTTT. It encodes CSAPFSWGTDTQYF.

This clonotype was seen once. The chain has TRBV20-1 and TRBJ2-5; unclear D gene. Trimming removed 5 bases from V and 4 bases from J, with 11 bases in between. Per germline, CDR1 DFQATT and CDR2 SNEGSKA (reference sequence). The CDR3 spans 12 residues. The CDR3 region has the DNA TGCAGTGCTCGCAGGACGGGAGAGACCCAGTACTTC. It translates to CSARRTGETQYF.

There are a few counts of this clonotype. The chain joins TRBV9 to TRBJ2-5; weak D call: TRBD2 (6 bases). Trimming cost V 4 bases and J 3 bases, with 10 bases left between them. CDR3 length equals 13 residues. CDR1 and CDR2 from the germline V gene are SGDLS and YYNGEE. The CDR3: CASSPWGEETQYF. In DNA, the CDR3 is TGTGCCAGCAGCCCCTGGGGGGAAGAGACCCAGTACTTC.

This clonotype was seen at least ten times. The genes are TRBV20-1 and TRBJ2-2, with 8 bases fitting TRBD2. V lost 2 bases to trimming and J lost 4 bases; unmatched junction nucleotides: 6. The CDR3 is made up of 15 amino acids. CDR1 DFQATT and CDR2 SNEGSKA come from the germline V gene (reference sequence). CDR3 nucleotide sequence: TGCAGTGCTAGAACCAGCGGGAGCCCCACCGGGGAGCTGTTTTTT. Its translation is CSARTSGSPTGELFF.

This clonotype has at least ten counts. The V call is TRBV7-6, the J call TRBJ2-1; 9 nucleotides align to TRBD2. The germline CDR1 and CDR2 sequences are SGHVS and FNYEAQ. The ends lost 3 bases at V and 9 bases at J; junction bases unmatched: 3. This CDR3 spans 13 amino acids. The CDR3 spells CASSFSGRAEQFF. The CDR3 DNA is TGTGCCAGCAGCTTTAGCGGGAGAGCTGAGCAGTTCTTC.

This clonotype was observed at least ten times. The J gene is TRBJ2-3, the V gene TRBV6-1; possible D gene TRBD1, 5 bases. CDR3 length equals 13 residues. Trimming took 5 bases from V and 2 from J, leaving 8 bases between them. CDR1 is MNHNS, CDR2 SASEGT, per germline. Written as DNA, the CDR3 is TGTGCCAGCAGTCGACAGAACACAGATACGCAGTATTTT. It specifies CASSRQNTDTQYF.

This clonotype has ten or more counts. The genes are TRBV5-1 and TRBJ1-4, with D perhaps TRBD1 (5 bases). Germline CDR1 SGHRS, CDR2 YFSETQ. V gave up 3 bases and J gave up 4 bases, with 7 bases separating them. The CDR3 loop spans 13 amino acids. The CDR3 sequence is CASSWGSNEKLFF. The DNA of the CDR3 is TGCGCCAGCAGCTGGGGGAGTAATGAAAAACTGTTTTTT. Together with reference TRBV5-1 and TRBJ1-4, the CDR3 gives the full variable domain: KAGVTQTPRYLIKTRGQQVTLSCSPISGHRSVSWYQQTPGQGLQFLFEYFSETQRNKGNFPGRFSGRQFSNSRSEMNVSTLELGDSALYLCASSWGSNEKLFFGSGTQLSVL.

Notes on this clonotype: Compared with germline, one end of the junction differs, possibly owing to a read error. The V gene is TRBV27, the J gene TRBJ1-1; D is possibly TRBD1 (5 bases). CDR1 MNHEY and CDR2 SMNVEV come from the germline V gene (reference sequence). The CDR3 consists of 14 residues. DNA for the CDR3: TGTGTCAGCAGTAAAGGGGTGGCGAGCACTGAAGCTTTCTTT. Its translation: CVSSKGVASTEAFF.

This clonotype was seen at least ten times. The gene calls are TRBV5-1 and TRBJ2-7; D not resolved. Germline CDR1 reads SGHRS; CDR2 reads YFSETQ. V lost 0 bases to trimming and J lost 5 bases, with 6 bases between them. The CDR3 covers 12 residues. The CDR3 nucleotides read TGCGCCAGCAGCTTGGCTGGGGACGAGCAGTACTTC. It encodes CASSLAGDEQYF.

This clonotype came up many times. The chain recombines TRBV20-1 with TRBJ1-2; 7 bases line up with TRBD1. The CDR3 contains 13 residues. From germline, CDR1 is DFQATT and CDR2 SNEGSKA (reference sequence). The V segment lost 5 bases and the J segment 5 bases; nucleotides outside the gene matches: 8. CDR3 sequence reads: CSAWGQNLYGYTF. CDR3 bases: TGCAGTGCTTGGGGACAGAATTTATATGGCTACACCTTC.

This clonotype was seen ten or more times. V and J are TRBV20-1 and TRBJ2-2; D is uncertain. Per germline, CDR1 DFQATT and CDR2 SNEGSKA (reference sequence). The CDR3 length is 15 residues. Trimming left V 0 bases short and J 5 bases short, with 13 bases between. The CDR3 DNA reads TGCAGTGCTAGAGATCTGCAAACTATTACCGGGGAGCTGTTTTTT. It codes for CSARDLQTITGELFF.

By share, this clonotype ranks as medium-sized. This chain links TRBV28 with TRBJ1-2; 8 bases fit TRBD1. V was pared by 1 base and J by 8 bases, with 6 bases of the junction left unmatched. CDR3 length: 14 residues. Germline CDR1 reads MDHEN; CDR2 reads SYDVKM. The CDR3 DNA follows: TGTGCCAGCAGTTTATTTGACAGGGGCGGAGGCTACACCTTC. Residues: CASSLFDRGGGYTF.

In this sample, this clonotype turned up many times. The chain's CDR3 is CASSYITSVSPDTQYF. The CDR3, as DNA: TGTGCCAGCAGTTACATAACTAGCGTTTCACCAGATACGCAGTATTTT. The chain links TRBV6-5 to TRBJ2-3; TRBD2 matches 7 bases. V gave up 2 bases and J gave up 4 bases; unmatched junction bases: 9. Germline CDR1 and CDR2: MNHEY and SVGAGI. The length of the CDR3 is 16 residues.

This clonotype was recorded many times. The CDR3 here is CASSRGWRTDYEQYF. The CDR3 nucleotides are TGTGCCAGCAGCCGGGGTTGGAGGACAGACTACGAGCAGTACTTC. V is TRBV5-5 and J is TRBJ2-7; D possibly corresponds to TRBD1 (6 bases). Trimming pared 4 bases from V and 3 bases from J, leaving 17 bases between. CDR3 size: 15 residues. The germline gives CDR1 SGHKS, CDR2 YYEKEE (reference sequence).

In its sample, this clonotype was seen many times. In DNA form, the CDR3 reads TGTGCCAGCAGTTCAACCCGGGAACCAGCGCGCGCAGATACGCAGTATTTT. Amino acids: CASSSTREPARADTQYF. This sequence joins TRBV6-2 or TRBV6-3 and TRBJ2-3; tentatively, D is TRBD2 (5 bases). Trimming pared 4 bases from V and 4 bases from J, leaving 21 bases between. The CDR3 runs to 17 residues. Germline CDR1 and CDR2: MNHEY and SVGEGT.